This T cell receptor beta chain came from a study of blood T cell repertoires in COVID-19. For the study at large: The cDNA or gDNA used as material had been derived from T cells, B-cell-depleted T cells, or PBMCs.

Using immunoSEQ multiplex PCR, the repertoire was profiled, and TCRdb retains in-frame clones only, with some absent. In the table there are roughly 130,000 clones, around 82% of which are singletons. The length of the CDR3 is 15 residues. V lost 3 bases and J 4 bases, leaving 12 bases between the germline ends. The germline V gene has CDR1 MNHEY and CDR2 SMNVEV (reference sequence). The chain uses TRBV27 and TRBJ2-2; the D gene is possibly TRBD1 (6 bases). Source material: peripheral blood. The receptor's source is a woman in her twenties or thirties who had recovered from COVID-19. The CDR3 DNA sequence: TGTGCCAGCAGTTTTAACAGGGTCGGCACCGGGGAGCTGTTTTTT. This codes for CASSFNRVGTGELFF.